The 11 T cell receptor beta chains in this list originate from one sample, sequenced in a study of T cell responses to AZD1222 COVID-19 vaccine. Assay: immunoSEQ multiplex PCR; the TCRdb copy retains only in-frame clones and omits some. The sample has approximately 150,000 clones, roughly 90% seen once. The sample consisted of peripheral blood, taken on day 0 of AZD1222 vaccination. The receptors shown here come from an adult in good health.

This sequence joins TRBV11-3 and TRBJ2-5; D not resolved. Trimming took off 1 base at V and 0 bases at J, with 6 bases between the two ends. This CDR3 spans 14 amino acids. Germline V lookup: CDR1 SGHNT, CDR2 YENEEA. The CDR3 DNA is TGTGCCAGCAGCTTAGCGGGCCACCAAGAGACCCAGTACTTC. Its translation is CASSLAGHQETQYF.

The V and J genes are TRBV6-2 or TRBV6-3 and TRBJ1-4, with 7 bases identical to TRBD1. Germline CDR1 is MNHEY and CDR2 is SVGEGT. V dropped 5 bases and J dropped 0; count of bases not matched to a gene: 0. The CDR3 has 14 amino acids. The CDR3 DNA sequence: TGTGCCAGCAGTGGGACAGCAACTAATGAAAAACTGTTTTTT. This translates into CASSGTATNEKLFF.

In DNA form, the CDR3 reads TGTGCCAGCTCACCAAGGAAGAACACTGAAGCTTTCTTT. It specifies CASSPRKNTEAFF. The chain has TRBV18 and TRBJ1-1, with D unclear. This CDR3 is built from 13 residues. V was trimmed by 2 bases and J by 1 base, leaving 5 bases between them. The germline V gene encodes CDR1 KGHSH and CDR2 LQKENI.

The rearrangement joins TRBV7-8 to TRBJ1-5; D remains unclear. The CDR3 extends over 17 amino acids. Trimming pared 1 base from V and 0 bases from J, leaving 13 bases between. Germline V gene data show CDR1 as SGHVS and CDR2 as FQNEAQ. The CDR3 protein is CASSLGLAQSSNQPQHF. CDR3 nucleotide sequence: TGTGCCAGCAGCTTAGGGTTGGCACAGAGTAGCAATCAGCCCCAGCATTTT.

The V and J genes are TRBV27 and TRBJ2-7; 7 positions match TRBD1. CDR3 size: 14 residues. Per the germline V gene, CDR1 is MNHEY and CDR2 is SMNVEV (reference sequence). Trimming cost V 8 bases and J 0 bases; bases outside gene matches: 7. The CDR3 sequence: CASSSGTASYEQYF. The CDR3 bases are TGTGCCAGCTCTTCCGGGACAGCCTCCTACGAGCAGTACTTC.

This chain links TRBV11-3 with TRBJ2-7; TRBD2 agrees at 9 bases. Germline CDR1 is SGHNT and CDR2 is YENEEA. With 5 bases clipped from V and 4 bases from J, the junction kept 15 bases outside the gene matches. CDR3 length: 17 amino acids. The DNA of the CDR3 is TGTGCCAGCAGCCCCCCCAATGGGGCGGGAGGGCGATACGAGCAGTACTTC. This encodes CASSPPNGAGGRYEQYF.

DNA of the CDR3: TGCGCCAGCAGCTTGGTTGACGGGGGAAGATCTGGAAACACCATATATTTT. Its protein product is CASSLVDGGRSGNTIYF. This chain uses TRBV5-1 with TRBJ1-3, with D maybe TRBD1 (5 bases). From germline, CDR1 is SGHRS and CDR2 YFSETQ. The CDR3 spans 17 residues. V dropped 0 bases and J dropped 1 base, with 14 bases sitting between them.

The CDR3: CASSGGTTLNSPLHF. CDR3 DNA: TGTGCCAGCAGTGGGGGGACGACGCTCAATTCACCCCTCCACTTT. The chain combines TRBV2 with TRBJ1-6; perhaps TRBD1 as D (5 bases). The germline V gene encodes CDR1 SNHLY and CDR2 FYNNEI. The V and J ends lost 4 bases and 7 bases respectively, with 14 bases between them. The length of the CDR3 is 15 residues.

The chain links TRBV5-1 to TRBJ1-4, with D possibly being TRBD1 (5 bases). V was clipped by 2 bases and J by 6 bases, with 14 bases between them. The germline V gene encodes CDR1 SGHRS and CDR2 YFSETQ. The CDR3 is 15 amino acids. The CDR3 sequence: CASSFPPGGDEKLFF. In DNA, the CDR3 is TGCGCCAGCAGCTTTCCCCCGGGGGGGGATGAAAAACTGTTTTTT.

This rearrangement joins TRBV7-2 to TRBJ2-7, with no clear D. From germline, CDR1 is SGHTA and CDR2 FQGNSA. Trimming left V 8 bases short and J 3 bases short, with 14 bases between. This CDR3 has 13 residues. The CDR3 here is CASAQGRNYEQYF. CDR3 bases: TGTGCCAGCGCGCAAGGACGGAACTACGAGCAGTACTTC.

The rearrangement uses TRBV11-3 and TRBJ2-7; TRBD2 matches 8 bases. The CDR3 loop spans 15 amino acids. The V gene end was trimmed by 1 base and the J gene end by 2 bases; junction bases not matched to a gene: 4. Germline lookup yields CDR1 SGHNT and CDR2 YENEEA. CDR3 nucleotides: TGTGCCAGCAGCTTAGGGCTAGCGGGCGCCTACGAGCAGTACTTC. This codes for CASSLGLAGAYEQYF.